This is a list of T cell receptor beta chains from one sample in a study of CD8 T cells in Susac syndrome. TCRdb independently ran MiXCR on the immunoSEQ multiplex PCR reads; one entry per CDR3 protein. The profile covers approximately 220,000 distinct CDR3 sequences, with more than 85% appearing a single time and about 0.13% taken by the ten largest. Sequences were obtained from CD8+ T cells from PBMCs. The receptors originated from a human donor with multiple sclerosis. Both conserved end residues are part of each CDR3. Fields, in order: V gene, clone size, J gene, CDR3 protein. Rows may omit the clone size; those that give it use once, few, many or a size class.

V: TRBV3-1; size: -; J: TRBJ2-5; CDR3: CASSQDPLVGVGTQYF
V: TRBV4-1; size: -; J: TRBJ2-3; CDR3: CASSQDPGNRGDLTQYF
V: TRBV2; size: -; J: TRBJ2-1; CDR3: CASSAGGGRSYNEQFF
V: TRBV5-1; size: -; J: TRBJ2-1; CDR3: CASSGDASYNEQFF
V: TRBV19; size: -; J: TRBJ1-5; CDR3: CASSIGDQPQHF
V: TRBV5-6; size: -; J: TRBJ2-7; CDR3: CASSLATEQYF
V: TRBV27; size: -; J: TRBJ2-5; CDR3: CASSSPGAQETQYF
V: TRBV12-3/TRBV12-4; size: -; J: TRBJ1-2; CDR3: CASEGKWIDGYTF
V: TRBV30; size: -; J: TRBJ2-1; CDR3: CAWRGGAGREQFF
V: TRBV6-2/TRBV6-3; size: once; J: TRBJ1-2; CDR3: CASSLPQPRGTDGYTF
V: TRBV12-3/TRBV12-4; size: -; J: TRBJ2-7; CDR3: CASSFSPGRPYEQYF
V: TRBV11-2; size: -; J: TRBJ2-5; CDR3: CASSLDQAGESETQYF
V: TRBV4-3; size: -; J: TRBJ2-1; CDR3: CASSLGSGIYNEQFF
V: TRBV27; size: -; J: TRBJ2-7; CDR3: CASSFNLGGYEQYF
V: TRBV29-1; size: -; J: TRBJ2-7; CDR3: CSVLRDSSYEQYF
V: TRBV4-3; size: -; J: TRBJ2-5; CDR3: CASSQDAWGRETQYF
V: TRBV25-1; size: -; J: TRBJ2-1; CDR3: CASSWGDRGRGEQFF
V: TRBV11-2; size: -; J: TRBJ2-3; CDR3: CASSLAAVAGDTQYF
V: TRBV6-5; size: -; J: TRBJ2-3; CDR3: CASSPTSSADTQYF
V: TRBV20-1; size: -; J: TRBJ2-7; CDR3: CSARDRQGFLAYEQYF
V: TRBV6-1; size: -; J: TRBJ1-2; CDR3: CASSETGTGGYTF
V: TRBV9; size: -; J: TRBJ2-1; CDR3: CASSDLKGLQFF
V: TRBV12-3/TRBV12-4; size: -; J: TRBJ2-3; CDR3: CASSLGLGLTDTQYF
V: TRBV13; size: -; J: TRBJ1-1; CDR3: CASSSRESGLANTEAFF
V: TRBV27; size: -; J: TRBJ1-2; CDR3: CASSPTAFYGYTF
V: TRBV5-1; size: -; J: TRBJ1-1; CDR3: CASSLAGMGNTEAFF
V: TRBV7-3; size: -; J: TRBJ2-1; CDR3: CASSPQVWRENYNEQFF
V: TRBV6-6; size: -; J: TRBJ2-7; CDR3: CASNSDSIGSYEQYF
V: TRBV29-1; size: once; J: TRBJ2-2; CDR3: CSVVLAETGELFF
V: TRBV20-1; size: -; J: TRBJ2-1; CDR3: CSARDSLAGGTNEQFF